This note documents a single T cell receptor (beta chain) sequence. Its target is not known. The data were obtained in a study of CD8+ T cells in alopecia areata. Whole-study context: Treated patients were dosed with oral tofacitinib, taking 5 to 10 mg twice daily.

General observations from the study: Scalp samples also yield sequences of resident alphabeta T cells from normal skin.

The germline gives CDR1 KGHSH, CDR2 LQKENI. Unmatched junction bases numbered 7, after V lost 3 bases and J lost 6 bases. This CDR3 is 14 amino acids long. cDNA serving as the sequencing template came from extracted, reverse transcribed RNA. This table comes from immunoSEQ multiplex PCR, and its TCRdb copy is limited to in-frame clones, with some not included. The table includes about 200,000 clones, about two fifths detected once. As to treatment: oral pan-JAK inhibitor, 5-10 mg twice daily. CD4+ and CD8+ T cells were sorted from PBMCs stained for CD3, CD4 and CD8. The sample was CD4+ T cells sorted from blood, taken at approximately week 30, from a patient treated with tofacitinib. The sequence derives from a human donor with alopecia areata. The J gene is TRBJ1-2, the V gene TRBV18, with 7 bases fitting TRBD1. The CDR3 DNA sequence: TGTGCCAGCTCACCGCAGACAGGGCCGCATGGCTACACCTTC. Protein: CASSPQTGPHGYTF.